This is a list of T cell receptor beta chains from one sample in a study of T cell responses to AZD1222 COVID-19 vaccine. TCRdb keeps only in-frame clones here, not all; method: immunoSEQ multiplex PCR. The table shows 140,000 to 150,000 clones, with more than 70% occurring only once. The sequences come from peripheral blood, collected on day 0 of AZD1222 vaccination. These receptors were collected from an adult in good health. The conserved cysteine and the conserved F or W are not part of the CDR3 here. The D gene is left open where the match is weak.

j_call: TRBJ2-5; d_call: NA; v_call: TRBV2; cdr3_aa: ASSEASRDSYRKETQY
j_call: TRBJ2-3; d_call: TRBD2; v_call: TRBV28; cdr3_aa: ASSLGGGGKTDTQY
j_call: TRBJ1-2; d_call: NA; v_call: TRBV6-5; cdr3_aa: ASRPGQVNYGYT
j_call: TRBJ1-6; d_call: NA; v_call: TRBV21-1; cdr3_aa: ASSPGQGTRSPLH
j_call: TRBJ1-5; d_call: NA; v_call: TRBV28; cdr3_aa: ASSLRGAVQPQH
j_call: TRBJ1-1; d_call: NA; v_call: TRBV19; cdr3_aa: ASSIKGRDTEAF
j_call: TRBJ1-2; d_call: TRBD1; v_call: TRBV5-4; cdr3_aa: ASSLGQGLYGYT
j_call: TRBJ2-2; d_call: TRBD2; v_call: TRBV18; cdr3_aa: ASSPMTSGSTGELF
j_call: TRBJ1-5; d_call: NA; v_call: TRBV19; cdr3_aa: ASSGTRNQPQH
j_call: TRBJ1-1; d_call: TRBD1; v_call: TRBV3-1/TRBV3-2; cdr3_aa: ASKNRGAFQAF
j_call: TRBJ1-4; d_call: NA; v_call: TRBV28; cdr3_aa: ASSLGAGVNEKLF
j_call: TRBJ2-1; d_call: NA; v_call: TRBV6-5; cdr3_aa: ASRTGTLAYNEQF
j_call: TRBJ2-5; d_call: TRBD2; v_call: TRBV6-2/TRBV6-3; cdr3_aa: ASSYTGGPLETQY
j_call: TRBJ1-1; d_call: NA; v_call: TRBV12-5; cdr3_aa: ASGPVSLGLDTEAF
j_call: TRBJ2-7; d_call: NA; v_call: TRBV11-2; cdr3_aa: ASSLAPLRGGYEQY
j_call: TRBJ2-1; d_call: NA; v_call: TRBV3-1/TRBV3-2; cdr3_aa: ASSPQTGASYEQF
j_call: TRBJ2-5; d_call: TRBD2; v_call: TRBV14; cdr3_aa: ASSQEYAGGPLQETQY
j_call: TRBJ1-6; d_call: NA; v_call: TRBV5-1; cdr3_aa: ASSLEQGSSPLH
j_call: TRBJ2-1; d_call: TRBD2; v_call: TRBV3-1/TRBV3-2; cdr3_aa: ASSQDPGLWDEQF
j_call: TRBJ2-7; d_call: NA; v_call: TRBV3-1/TRBV3-2; cdr3_aa: ASSHGHWPSYEQY
j_call: TRBJ1-2; d_call: NA; v_call: TRBV7-2; cdr3_aa: ASSPERDHYGYT
j_call: TRBJ1-1; d_call: TRBD1; v_call: TRBV5-1; cdr3_aa: ASSLSRGFTEAF
j_call: TRBJ1-3; d_call: NA; v_call: TRBV7-2; cdr3_aa: ASSPLPAGPGNTIY
j_call: TRBJ2-7; d_call: NA; v_call: TRBV28; cdr3_aa: ASSFQGREQY
j_call: TRBJ1-4; d_call: TRBD1; v_call: TRBV5-4; cdr3_aa: ASSLQQGGEKLF
j_call: TRBJ2-3; d_call: NA; v_call: TRBV29-1; cdr3_aa: SVQRRGAGADTQY
j_call: TRBJ1-3; d_call: NA; v_call: TRBV7-2; cdr3_aa: ASSLVGVGNTIY
j_call: TRBJ2-7; d_call: NA; v_call: TRBV5-1; cdr3_aa: ASSLRADPYEQY
j_call: TRBJ1-2; d_call: NA; v_call: TRBV10-1; cdr3_aa: ATRNQATWGFH
j_call: TRBJ1-2; d_call: TRBD1; v_call: TRBV3-1/TRBV3-2; cdr3_aa: ASSPGGLGVYGYT
j_call: TRBJ1-1; d_call: NA; v_call: TRBV19; cdr3_aa: ASSIPGGRNTEAF
j_call: TRBJ1-1; d_call: NA; v_call: TRBV5-1; cdr3_aa: ASSPREGGNTEAF
j_call: TRBJ1-1; d_call: TRBD1; v_call: TRBV30; cdr3_aa: AWSVRDRLFNTEAF
j_call: TRBJ1-1; d_call: NA; v_call: TRBV5-1; cdr3_aa: ASSLGDGYEAF
j_call: TRBJ1-2; d_call: TRBD1; v_call: TRBV7-9; cdr3_aa: ASSRDRAAWGYT
j_call: TRBJ1-1; d_call: NA; v_call: TRBV11-3; cdr3_aa: ASSLDGGTSKAF
j_call: TRBJ1-5; d_call: TRBD1; v_call: TRBV2; cdr3_aa: ASRGQSQALGWH
j_call: TRBJ2-1; d_call: NA; v_call: TRBV7-3; cdr3_aa: ASRPELDEQF
j_call: TRBJ1-5; d_call: NA; v_call: TRBV18; cdr3_aa: ASSTSGRDQPQH
j_call: TRBJ2-3; d_call: NA; v_call: TRBV6-2/TRBV6-3; cdr3_aa: ASSGSGPDTQY
j_call: TRBJ1-3; d_call: TRBD1; v_call: TRBV7-2; cdr3_aa: ASSSAGQGAEGNTIY
j_call: TRBJ2-7; d_call: NA; v_call: TRBV5-4; cdr3_aa: ASSAPGTRSYEQY
j_call: TRBJ1-2; d_call: TRBD1; v_call: TRBV6-2/TRBV6-3; cdr3_aa: ASSPSQGYYGYT